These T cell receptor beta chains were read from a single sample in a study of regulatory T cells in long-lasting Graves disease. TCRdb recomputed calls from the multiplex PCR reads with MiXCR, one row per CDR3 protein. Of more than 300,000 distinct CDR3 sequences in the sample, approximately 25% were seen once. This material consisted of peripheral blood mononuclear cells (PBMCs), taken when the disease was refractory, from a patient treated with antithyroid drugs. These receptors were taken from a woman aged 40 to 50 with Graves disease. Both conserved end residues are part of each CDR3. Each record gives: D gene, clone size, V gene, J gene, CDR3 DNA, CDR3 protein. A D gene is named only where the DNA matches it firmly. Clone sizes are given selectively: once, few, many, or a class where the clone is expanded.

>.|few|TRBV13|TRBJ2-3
TGTGCCAGCAGCCGCCGGACGGGAGCCACAGATACGCAGTATTTT
CASSRRTGATDTQYF
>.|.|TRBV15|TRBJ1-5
TGTGCCACCAGCGACCGGAGAGAAGGTCAGCCCCAGCATTTT
CATSDRREGQPQHF
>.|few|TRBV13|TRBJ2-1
TGTGCCAGCAGAATAGGGGCGAACAATGAGCAGTTCTTC
CASRIGANNEQFF
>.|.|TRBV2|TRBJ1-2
TGTGCCAGCAGTACAGGTTTTAGGGGCTACACCTTC
CASSTGFRGYTF
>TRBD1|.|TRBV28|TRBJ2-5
TGTGCCAGCAGTCACGAACCCGGGACAGCGGAGACCCAGTACTTC
CASSHEPGTAETQYF
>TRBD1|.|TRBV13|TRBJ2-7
TGTGCCAGCAGAGGCCCCCCGGGACAGGGTTTGAACGAGCAGTACTTC
CASRGPPGQGLNEQYF
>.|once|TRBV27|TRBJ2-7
TGTGCCAGCAGTACTCACAGGGAAACCTACGAGCAGTACTTC
CASSTHRETYEQYF
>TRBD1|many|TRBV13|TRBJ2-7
TGTGCCAGCAGCCCTCGACAGGGGCACTCCTACGAGCAGTACTTC
CASSPRQGHSYEQYF
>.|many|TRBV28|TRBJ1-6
TGTGCCAGCGGGAAAGGGTGGTCACCCCTCCACTTT
CASGKGWSPLHF
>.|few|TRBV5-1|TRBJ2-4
TGCGCCAGCAGCTTGACGGGAGTGAACATTCAGTACTTC
CASSLTGVNIQYF
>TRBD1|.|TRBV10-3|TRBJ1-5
TGTGCCATCAGTGATAGTGCGGGGACAGGGGGAAATCAGCCCCAGCATTTT
CAISDSAGTGGNQPQHF
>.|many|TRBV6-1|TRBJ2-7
TGTGCCAGCACCGGGACATCAAGCTCCTACGAGCAGTACTTC
CASTGTSSSYEQYF
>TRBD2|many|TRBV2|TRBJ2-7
TGTGCCAGCAGCCGGACTAGCTACGAGCAGTACTTC
CASSRTSYEQYF
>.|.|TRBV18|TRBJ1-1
TGTGCCAGCTCACCGATCTTCCAAAACACTGAAGCTTTCTTT
CASSPIFQNTEAFF
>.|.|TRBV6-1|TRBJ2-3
TGTGCCAGCAGACCAGGAAGAGATACGCAGTATTTT
CASRPGRDTQYF
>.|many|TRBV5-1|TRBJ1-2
TGCGCCAGCAGCTTGGAGGCCACCCTTAACTATGGCTACACCTTC
CASSLEATLNYGYTF
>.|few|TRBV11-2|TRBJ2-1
TGTGCCAGCAGCTTAGTGCGGGGCCAAGGAGAGCAGTTCTTC
CASSLVRGQGEQFF
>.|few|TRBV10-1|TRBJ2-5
TGCGCCAGCAGTGAGTCCCCCCACCGAACCCACCAAGAGACCCAGTACTTC
CASSESPHRTHQETQYF
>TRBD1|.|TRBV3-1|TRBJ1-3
TGTGCCAGCAGCCAAGCGGACAGGGTACCCGGCACCATATATTTT
CASSQADRVPGTIYF
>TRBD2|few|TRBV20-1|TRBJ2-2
TGCAGTGCAGGACGACCGGGAGGGAACACCGGGGAGCTGTTTTTT
CSAGRPGGNTGELFF
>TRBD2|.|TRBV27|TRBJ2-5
TGTGCCAGCAGTTTAGGGACTAACGGGGAGACCCAGTACTTC
CASSLGTNGETQYF
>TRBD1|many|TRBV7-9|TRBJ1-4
TGTGCCAGCAGCACGGGACAGGGGTGGGTAAAACTGTTTTTT
CASSTGQGWVKLFF
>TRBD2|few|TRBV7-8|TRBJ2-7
TGTGCCAGCAGCTTAGCGGGGACTAGCGGGAGCTTGCAGTACTTC
CASSLAGTSGSLQYF
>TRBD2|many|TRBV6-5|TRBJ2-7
TGTGCCAGCAGTTACACCGGACTAGCGACCGACCCAAGCTCCTACGAGCAGTACTTC
CASSYTGLATDPSSYEQYF
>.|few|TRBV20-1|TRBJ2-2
TGCAGTGCTAGAGATCTGATACTCGACACCGGGGAGCTGTTTTTT
CSARDLILDTGELFF
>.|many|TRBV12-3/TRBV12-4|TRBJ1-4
TGTGCCAGCAGTCTAACCGTGGAAGAAAAACTGTTTTTT
CASSLTVEEKLFF